This T cell receptor beta chain emerged from a study of blood T cell repertoires in COVID-19 (dated by TCRdb to 2018 to 2021). For the study in its entirety: Samples covering the acute and convalescent phases of COVID-19 were provided by collaborators in the United States, Italy and Spain. Samples came from the ongoing ImmuneRACE study (first 160 participants) plus 1,254 subjects from 6 global collaborators. Where available, HLA class I and class II types were taken from metadata supplied by the sample provider and were not determined by assay-based typing. The sample metadata nearly always contained a de-identified subject ID, COVID-19 status, age in years and sex. The prospective study material was composed of cDNA or gDNA derived from T cells, B-cell-depleted T cells, or PBMCs. The repertoires were released in a freely available public database intended as a resource for research on the immune response to SARS-CoV-2. Deeply sampled blood TCRbeta repertoires from subjects exposed to, actively infected with, or recovered from COVID-19 were included in the dataset. What the work shows at the level of the full study, not this receptor alone: The amount of clinical and demographic metadata varied by source and participant and was provided uncurated.

The collaborating institutions used their own protocols to collect whole blood in K2EDTA tubes. For TCRbeta analysis, collaborators shipped samples as frozen whole blood, isolated PBMCs, or DNA extracted from either of those sample types. To note about this clone: Its antigen remains undetermined. Per-base quality was not reported, and no clone a single base away is much larger than it.

TCRbeta CDR3 regions were amplified from genomic DNA using the immunoSEQ Assay, a bias-controlled multiplex PCR. The authors' analysis ran thus. Within the assay, amplification of reference gene primers was used to estimate how many nucleated cells each sample contained. To quantify the absolute abundance of each unique TCRbeta CDR3 rearrangement, sequence reads were collapsed and filtered. For each sample, productive Simpson clonality was calculated by taking the square root of Simpson's diversity index across productive rearrangements. What TCRdb holds here is the immuneACCESS table cut down to in-frame rearrangements. Part of the clones is not present; checked against another copy, under half of the missing clones reflect an unresolved V gene, and the others are unexplained. The DNA was the basis for D and trimming; V, J and clone size are from that table. A total of approximately 26,000 clones appear in this sample, around 87% of them only once. Of the sample, 13% falls within the top ten clones.

The TCR sequence derives from a human donor in a cohort sampled during active COVID-19. The donor label of this sample is uncertain. Sequenced material: peripheral blood.

The CDR3 sequence is CAISEGTSGGEETQYF. The DNA sequence reads TGTGCCATCAGTGAAGGGACTAGCGGGGGGGAAGAGACCCAGTACTTC. The sequence is built from TRBV10-3 and TRBJ2-5; 16 of the junction bases match TRBD2. The CDR3 goes from the cysteine to the phenylalanine over 16 residues. Only the CDR3 DNA is retained, 48 bases long and in frame from the first base. The germline V gene sets CDR1 to ENHRY and CDR2 to SYGVKD. Clipping removes 3 bases from V and 3 bases from J, with 1 as the unmatched junction base count.